The 30 T cell receptor beta chains below come from one sample, sequenced in a study of post-analysis software for immune sequencing data. General study results and limits: Controls showed lower frequencies than patients for 5 or 6 TRBV segments, and TRBV5-6, TRBV5-1 and TRBV20-1 were among these.

No antigen has been assigned to these receptors. Unique-molecular-identifier-tagged TCR beta cDNA libraries were used. TCRdb passed the PCR reads through MiXCR, listing each CDR3 protein once. This sample has approximately 630,000 distinct CDR3 sequences, with 55% to 60% found just once. The sample comprised blood. All receptors come from a girl aged 2-10 years with multiple sclerosis.

The chain is built from TRBV4-2 and TRBJ1-2; D gene unclear. This CDR3 spans 14 amino acids. V was shortened by 3 bases and J by 6 bases, with 14 bases between the two germline ends. Germline V gene lookup returns CDR1 LGHNA and CDR2 YNFKEQ. CDR3 in amino acids: CASSQILRSDGYTF. The CDR3 nucleotides read TGTGCCAGCAGCCAGATTCTCAGGTCTGATGGCTACACCTTC.

The genes are TRBV7-2 and TRBJ2-3, with TRBD2 matching over 9 bases. The CDR3 is 15 residues long. Trimming took 3 bases from V and 5 from J; bases not matched to a gene: 6. CDR1 is SGHTA and CDR2 is FQGNSA in the germline V gene. The CDR3 spells CASSLRGGRLDTQYF. DNA for the CDR3: TGTGCCAGCAGCTTGCGGGGGGGGCGTTTAGATACGCAGTATTTT.

This rearrangement joins TRBV25-1 to TRBJ2-2, with D uncertain. Germline V gene data show CDR1 as MGHDK and CDR2 as SYGVNS. V shed 3 bases and J shed 8 bases, with 4 bases lying between them. The CDR3 has 11 residues. Here the CDR3 reads CASSEGGELFF. CDR3 coding DNA: TGTGCCAGCAGTGAGGGTGGGGAGCTGTTTTTT.

V gene TRBV21-1 combines with J gene TRBJ2-7; the table calls TRBD1, which could not be checked here. TRBV21-1 is labeled a pseudogene. The CDR3 spans 16 residues. The CDR3 DNA sequence: TGTGCCAGCAGCAAGGTGGGGCAGGGGGAGTCCTACGAGCAGTACTTC. Amino acid sequence: CASSKVGQGESYEQYF.

This clonotype has only a few counts. The chain links TRBV7-2 to TRBJ1-6; no clear D gene. Per the germline V gene, CDR1 is SGHTA and CDR2 is FQGNSA. This CDR3 spans 17 amino acids. V was trimmed by 5 bases and J by 6 bases, leaving 20 bases between them. This chain's CDR3 is CASSRSVTGRLNSPLHF. The CDR3 DNA follows: TGTGCCAGCAGCCGATCCGTGACTGGACGACTTAATTCACCCCTCCACTTT.

A note on this clonotype: One end of the junction fails to match germline, which may point to a read error. This chain joins TRBV7-7 and TRBJ2-3; D uncertain. This CDR3 contains 13 residues. Germline V gives CDR1 SSHAT, CDR2 FNYEAQ (reference sequence). The CDR3, as DNA: TGTGCTAGCAGCCCAGAACGCGGAAATACGCAGTATTTT. Protein product: CASSPERGNTQYF.

The CDR3 region has the DNA TGCAGCGCTCCGACAGGGACTAACTATGGCTACACCTTC. Residues: CSAPTGTNYGYTF. The V gene is TRBV29-1, the J gene TRBJ1-2; TRBD1 matches at 7 bases. Trimming cost V 7 bases and J 0 bases; bases outside gene matches: 5. The CDR3 has 13 amino acids. The V gene's germline CDR1 is SQVTM and CDR2 ANQGSEA.

The CDR3 DNA follows: TGCGCCAGCGGCGACAGGTGGGAAGAGACCCAGTACTTC. Protein: CASGDRWEETQYF. This rearrangement joins TRBV5-1 to TRBJ2-5; TRBD1 is a possible D gene (6 bases). Germline CDR1 and CDR2: SGHRS and YFSETQ. The CDR3 is made up of 13 amino acids. V lost 7 bases and J 3 bases, leaving 13 bases between the germline ends.

The DNA of the CDR3 is TGCAGCGCCTTGGACAGGGGCCGCGCAGATACGCAGTATTTT. Protein product: CSALDRGRADTQYF. The chain recombines TRBV29-1 with TRBJ2-3; 9 bases are shared with TRBD1. The CDR3 totals 14 residues. Germline-derived CDR1 and CDR2 are SQVTM and ANQGSEA. The V and J ends lost 7 bases and 4 bases, in that order; junction bases with no gene match: 9.

The J gene is TRBJ2-1, the V gene TRBV2; TRBD1 is a possible D gene (5 bases). The CDR3 loop spans 11 amino acids. Germline V CDR1 and CDR2: SNHLY, FYNNEI. V lost 9 bases, J lost 5 bases, and 8 bases lay in between. The CDR3 coding sequence is TGTGCCAGGACAGTTAACAATGAGCAGTTCTTC. Protein sequence: CARTVNNEQFF.

Only a few counts were recorded for this clonotype. The V and J genes are TRBV10-2 and TRBJ2-5; 8 bases are a match to TRBD2. With 3 bases clipped from V and 4 bases from J, the junction kept 4 bases outside the gene matches. The CDR3 is made up of 14 amino acids. Germline CDR1 and CDR2: WSHSY and SAAADI. DNA for the CDR3: TGCGCCAGCAGTGACGGGGGGGCCGTAGAGACCCAGTACTTC. Encoded protein: CASSDGGAVETQYF.

In DNA form, the CDR3 reads TGTGCCAGCAGCTGGACAGGGGGCCAAAACTCTGGGGCCAACGTCCTGACTTTC. As protein: CASSWTGGQNSGANVLTF. The chain has TRBV5-6 and TRBJ2-6; 11 bases line up with TRBD1. With 3 bases clipped from V and 0 bases from J, the junction kept 5 bases outside the gene matches. Germline lookup yields CDR1 SGHDT and CDR2 YYEEEE. The CDR3 extends over 18 amino acids.

The CDR3 reads CASSSGAATVYGYTF. Written as DNA, the CDR3 is TGTGCCAGCAGCTCCGGGGCAGCGACGGTCTATGGCTACACCTTC. The rearrangement links TRBV7-9 to TRBJ1-2, with D possibly TRBD1 on 5 matching bases. Germline CDR1 is SEHNR and CDR2 is FQNEAQ (reference sequence). V dropped 4 bases and J dropped 4 bases, with 16 bases sitting between them. The CDR3 contains 15 residues.

A remark on this clonotype: Its ends do not fully match the called genes, so a read error is possible. V gene TRBV11-3 combines with J gene TRBJ2-5; possible D gene TRBD2, 5 bases. Germline lookup yields CDR1 SGHNT and CDR2 YENEEA. This CDR3 is 17 amino acids long. The CDR3, as DNA: TGTGCCAGCAACTTAGACGGTCGGGGTCCGGGGAAAGAGACCCAGTACTTC. Encoded protein: CASNLDGRGPGKETQYF.

This clonotype appeared a few times. J is TRBJ2-5 and V is TRBV29-1; 11 nucleotides agree with TRBD2. CDR1 and CDR2 (germline): SQVTM, ANQGSEA. J lost 3 bases, V lost 3 bases, and 6 bases had no gene match. This CDR3 contains 15 residues. As DNA, the CDR3 is TGCAGCGTTGAGAAGGGACTAGCGGCGGAAGAGACCCAGTACTTC. Translation gives CSVEKGLAAEETQYF.

This clonotype was recorded once. The chain joins TRBV25-1 to TRBJ2-3; TRBD1 matches at 10 bases. Germline V CDR1 and CDR2: MGHDK, SYGVNS. Trimming at V came to 8 bases and at J to 5 bases, leaving 13 bases not matched to a gene. This CDR3 region has 16 residues. The CDR3 DNA reads as TGTGCCAGCCAACACCCCGGGACAGGGGAGGGAGATACGCAGTATTTT. Its protein product is CASQHPGTGEGDTQYF.

The V call is TRBV4-2, the J call TRBJ1-5, with a possible D match to TRBD1 (6 bases). CDR1 is LGHNA, CDR2 YNFKEQ, per germline. Trimming left V 0 bases short and J 6 bases short, with 12 bases between. The CDR3 is 15 amino acids. CDR3: CASSQEGGAPQPQHF. The CDR3 DNA reads as TGTGCCAGCAGCCAAGAGGGGGGGGCCCCTCAGCCCCAGCATTTT.

The V and J genes are TRBV5-1 and TRBJ1-1; TRBD1 matches 9 bases. The CDR3 consists of 14 residues. The J segment lost 5 bases and the V segment lost 4 bases, leaving 6 bases of the junction unmatched. Germline CDR1 reads SGHRS; CDR2 reads YFSETQ. The CDR3 protein is CASSMDRGGTEAFF. CDR3 coding DNA: TGCGCCAGCAGCATGGACAGGGGTGGGACTGAAGCTTTCTTT. Filled out from reference TRBV5-1 and TRBJ1-1, the complete variable domain reads KAGVTQTPRYLIKTRGQQVTLSCSPISGHRSVSWYQQTPGQGLQFLFEYFSETQRNKGNFPGRFSGRQFSNSRSEMNVSTLELGDSALYLCASSMDRGGTEAFFGQGTRLTVV.

CDR3: CATSRGREGRETQYF. The CDR3 DNA reads TGTGCCACCAGCAGAGGAAGGGAGGGGAGAGAGACCCAGTACTTC. The chain combines TRBV15 with TRBJ2-5; 7 bases fit TRBD2. The J segment lost 4 bases and the V segment lost 1 base, leaving 6 bases of the junction unmatched. CDR1 is LNHNV, CDR2 YYDKDF, per germline (reference sequence). This CDR3 has 15 residues.

The J gene is TRBJ2-7, the V gene TRBV10-3; either TRBD1 or TRBD2 may fit D (5 bases each). The V gene's germline CDR1 is ENHRY and CDR2 SYGVKD. V dropped 6 bases and J dropped 2 bases, with 11 bases sitting between them. This CDR3 has 13 amino acids. The CDR3 sequence is CAIRGDGAYEQYF. The CDR3 nucleotides read TGTGCCATCAGGGGGGACGGGGCCTACGAGCAGTACTTC.

The chain uses TRBV5-1 and TRBJ2-1; D unclear. V gave up 4 bases and J gave up 5 bases, with 10 bases separating them. Germline lookup yields CDR1 SGHRS and CDR2 YFSETQ. The length of the CDR3 is 13 residues. CDR3 in amino acids: CASSNVQNNEQFF. CDR3 in DNA: TGCGCCAGCAGCAATGTCCAAAACAATGAGCAGTTCTTC. The entire variable domain, with the rest obtained from reference TRBV5-1 and TRBJ2-1, is as follows: KAGVTQTPRYLIKTRGQQVTLSCSPISGHRSVSWYQQTPGQGLQFLFEYFSETQRNKGNFPGRFSGRQFSNSRSEMNVSTLELGDSALYLCASSNVQNNEQFFGPGTRLTVL.

The chain carries TRBV7-9 and TRBJ1-2, with a tentative D call TRBD1 (5 bases). The V end was cut by 4 bases, the J end by 4 bases, with 16 bases between. Germline CDR1 SEHNR, CDR2 FQNEAQ (reference sequence). The CDR3 consists of 15 residues. As DNA, the CDR3 is TGTGCCAGCAGCTCTGACATCGGGGCGTCCTATGGCTACACCTTC. Residues: CASSSDIGASYGYTF.

The chain joins TRBV10-1 to TRBJ2-4; 7 bases fit TRBD1. The J call is in doubt because the DNA end fits TRBJ2-7 better. Germline V gives CDR1 WNHNN, CDR2 SYGVQD (reference sequence). The CDR3 spans 13 residues. In DNA form, the CDR3 reads TGCGCCAGCAGTGGACAGGGCTTGGCCGAGCAGTACTTC. The encoded protein is CASSGQGLAEQYF.

V is TRBV11-2 and J is TRBJ2-5; D is undetermined. The CDR3 contains 14 residues. Germline CDR1 and CDR2: SGHAT and FQNNGV. V gave up 3 bases and J gave up 2 bases, with 10 bases separating them. The CDR3 spells CASSFSIIQETQYF. CDR3 bases: TGTGCCAGCAGCTTCAGCATTATACAAGAGACCCAGTACTTC. Drawing the rest from reference TRBV11-2 and TRBJ2-5, the complete variable domain is EAGVAQSPRYKIIEKRQSVAFWCNPISGHATLYWYQQILGQGPKLLIQFQNNGVVDDSQLPKDRFSAERLKGVDSTLKIQPAKLEDSAVYLCASSFSIIQETQYFGPGTRLLVL.

The chain couples TRBV7-9 to TRBJ2-5, with TRBD2 matching over 13 bases. Trimming at V came to 3 bases and at J to 3 bases, leaving 4 bases not matched to a gene. The CDR3 sequence is 16 residues long. Germline loops: CDR1 SEHNR, CDR2 FQNEAQ (reference sequence). The CDR3 sequence is CASSFSGTSGEETQYF. The CDR3 nucleotides are TGTGCCAGCAGCTTCTCTGGGACTAGCGGGGAAGAGACCCAGTACTTC.

The chain carries TRBV4-3 and TRBJ2-5; the D gene could be TRBD1 or TRBD2 (6 bases each). The CDR3 runs 16 residues. Germline V gene data show CDR1 as LGHNA and CDR2 as YSLEER. The V and J ends lost 1 base and 0 bases respectively, with 12 bases between them. In nucleotides, the CDR3 is TGCGCCAGCAGCCAAGGTCTCGGGGGCAACCAAGAGACCCAGTACTTC. This translates into CASSQGLGGNQETQYF.

This chain connects TRBV4-3 to TRBJ1-2; no reliable D call. Looked up from germline, CDR1 is LGHNA and CDR2 is YSLEER. The germline V and J ends were trimmed by 0 bases and 4 bases, with 12 bases remaining between them. CDR3 length equals 15 residues. CDR3 loop: CASSQEVTATYGYTF. CDR3 DNA: TGCGCCAGCAGCCAAGAGGTTACGGCCACCTATGGCTACACCTTC.

This clonotype was seen a few times. This chain links TRBV5-1 with TRBJ2-7; 10 positions agree with TRBD2. Germline-derived CDR1 and CDR2 are SGHRS and YFSETQ. V gave up 0 bases and J gave up 5 bases; unmatched junction bases: 8. The length of the CDR3 is 16 residues. CDR3 in amino acids: CASSLAASGRRNEQYF. CDR3 sequence (DNA): TGCGCCAGCAGCTTGGCCGCTAGCGGGAGACGTAACGAGCAGTACTTC.

The chain uses TRBV5-1 and TRBJ2-5; D is perhaps TRBD2 (7 bases). This CDR3 has 15 residues. Germline V gene lookup returns CDR1 SGHRS and CDR2 YFSETQ. V was trimmed by 5 bases and J by 4 bases, leaving 18 bases between them. For the CDR3, the DNA is TGCGCCAGCAGTACCACTCACGGGGGGCGAGAGACCCAGTACTTC. Its translation is CASSTTHGGRETQYF.

The chain is built from TRBV27 and TRBJ2-7; D might be TRBD2 (7 bases). Germline V gene sequence: CDR1 MNHEY, CDR2 SMNVEV (reference sequence). Trimming left V 1 base short and J 5 bases short, with 18 bases between. The CDR3 spans 16 residues. The CDR3 region has the DNA TGTGCCAGCAGTTTATTGAGCTTCGGGGGGCAAGACGAGCAGTACTTC. It encodes CASSLLSFGGQDEQYF.